The present entry profiles one T cell receptor (beta chain) with its context. Its cognate antigen is unknown. This sample was taken from a study of shared clonotypes between healthy human individuals. Regarding the study as a whole: Non-shared clonotypes had lower generation probabilities than clonotypes shared by all four sorted-subset donors.

This CDR3 region has 14 residues. V was pared by 3 bases and J by 7 bases, with 13 bases between. In germline, CDR1 is SGHDT, CDR2 YYEEEE. The authors ran the assay at deep level. Some 27,000 T cell genomes, or approximately 0.2 ug DNA, went into the sorted-subset replicate PCRs. Clones were sequenced by immunoSEQ multiplex PCR, and TCRdb holds only the in-frame ones, with some missing. The sample lists some 790,000 clones; over 60% were seen once. Specimen: memory CD4+ T cells sorted from blood. Indicated subset: CD45RA-negative fraction. The chain recombines TRBV5-6 with TRBJ2-2, with D unresolved. The source is a woman aged 25 to 45 in good health. The CDR3 loop is CASSSGWGHGELFF. In DNA, the CDR3 is TGTGCCAGCAGCTCAGGATGGGGTCACGGGGAGCTGTTTTTT.